Below, 8 T cell receptor beta chains from the same sample are listed, as sequenced in a study of shared clonotypes between healthy human individuals. The table came from immunoSEQ multiplex PCR; TCRdb's copy has only in-frame clones and leaves some out. The sample holds fewer than 1.6 million clones, roughly 98.5% seen once. The source material was naive CD4+ T cells sorted from blood. Subset here: CD45RA+ positively selected. These receptors all come from a man aged 25 to 40 in good health.

For this clone: Other DNA sequences in this specimen translate into the identical CDR3. The chain couples TRBV9 to TRBJ2-2; D is uncertain. V shed 0 bases and J shed 3 bases, with 6 bases lying between them. The CDR3 contains 14 residues. The germline gives CDR1 SGDLS, CDR2 YYNGEE. The CDR3: CASSVDRYTGELFF. In DNA form, the CDR3 reads TGTGCCAGCAGCGTAGATAGATACACCGGGGAGCTGTTTTTT. The full variable domain, rest sourced from reference TRBV9 and TRBJ2-2, is DSGVTQTPKHLITATGQRVTLRCSPRSGDLSVYWYQQSLDQGLQFLIQYYNGEERAKGNILERFSAQQFPDLHSELNLSSLELGDSALYFCASSVDRYTGELFFGEGSRLTVL.

V gene TRBV6-5 combines with J gene TRBJ2-3; D not certain. Germline loops: CDR1 MNHEY, CDR2 SVGAGI. Trimming removed 1 base at V and 7 bases at J, with 3 bases between. The CDR3 sequence is 11 residues long. The CDR3 region has the DNA TGTGCCAGCAGTTACTTAAATACGCAGTATTTT. Translated, it gives CASSYLNTQYF.

V usage is TRBV7-2 and J usage is TRBJ1-5, with 7 bases fitting TRBD1. This CDR3 region has 14 residues. Germline-derived CDR1 and CDR2 are SGHTA and FQGNSA. V was clipped by 5 bases and J by 8 bases; unmatched bases: 9. DNA of the CDR3: TGTGCCAGCAGCCCTCAGGGGGAGATGGAGCCCCAGCATTTT. This sequence encodes CASSPQGEMEPQHF.

This chain connects TRBV30 to TRBJ2-3; 7 nucleotides align to TRBD2. CDR3 length equals 14 residues. From germline, CDR1 is GTSNPN and CDR2 SVGIG (reference sequence). V was pared by 5 bases and J by 5 bases, with 10 bases of the junction left unmatched. CDR3 sequence: CAWGVSGVGDTQYF. CDR3 DNA sequence: TGTGCCTGGGGAGTGAGCGGGGTGGGAGATACGCAGTATTTT.

The chain has TRBV5-5 and TRBJ2-6, with D maybe TRBD2 (5 bases). Germline-derived CDR1 and CDR2 are SGHKS and YYEKEE (reference sequence). CDR3 length: 14 residues. Between the trimmed V and J ends, which lost 7 bases and 1 base, there was a span of 9 bases. CDR3 protein: CASCPGSGANVLTF. CDR3 in DNA: TGTGCCAGCTGTCCGGGGTCTGGGGCCAACGTCCTGACTTTC.

V gene TRBV9 combines with J gene TRBJ2-3; 8 nucleotides align to TRBD2. The CDR3 runs 17 residues. CDR1 SGDLS and CDR2 YYNGEE come from the germline V gene. J lost 2 bases, V lost 0 bases, and 8 bases had no gene match. The CDR3 nucleotides are TGTGCCAGCAGCGTAGACGGAGCGGGAGCGTCCACAGATACGCAGTATTTT. The encoded protein is CASSVDGAGASTDTQYF.

The gene calls are TRBV7-2 and TRBJ2-7, with 9 bases matching TRBD1. CDR1 is SGHTA, CDR2 FQGNSA, per germline. V was clipped by 1 base and J by 3 bases; unmatched bases: 4. The CDR3 length is 15 residues. CDR3 DNA: TGTGCCAGCAGCTTAGGGGGACAGGGTCGCTACGAGCAGTACTTC. Protein sequence: CASSLGGQGRYEQYF.

This rearrangement joins TRBV5-4 to TRBJ2-1; 10 positions agree with TRBD1. The CDR3 length is 15 residues. Per the germline V gene, CDR1 is SGHNT and CDR2 is YYREEE (reference sequence). J lost 6 bases, V lost 3 bases, and 6 bases had no gene match. CDR3 sequence (DNA): TGTGCCAGCAGCTCGCGACAGGGGGCGACCAATGAGCAGTTCTTC. Translated: CASSSRQGATNEQFF.